This TCR beta chain was sequenced in a study of T cell responses to AZD1222 COVID-19 vaccine. Sequenced by immunoSEQ multiplex PCR; TCRdb stores in-frame clones only, minus some. The profile shows about 140,000 clones, around 93% of them singletons. Germline-derived CDR1 and CDR2 are SGHRS and YFSETQ. Trimming shortened V by 2 bases and J by 7 bases, and 7 bases separated the two germline ends. The CDR3 contains 12 residues. This specimen consisted of peripheral blood, obtained on day 0 of AZD1222 vaccination. The rearrangement uses TRBV5-1 and TRBJ2-1; no definite D call. The receptor's source is an adult in good health. The CDR3 protein is CASSFYGNEQFF. The DNA of the CDR3 is TGCGCCAGCAGCTTTTATGGGAATGAGCAGTTCTTC.